The T cell receptor (beta chain) described here comes from a study of CD4+ T cells in melanoma. Regarding the study as a whole: A reported correlation linked neoantigen-specific CD4+ T cells to CD8+, macrophage and B cell function. In melanoma, neoantigen-specific CD4+ T cells reportedly differed in differentiation state.

TCRdb keeps only in-frame clones here, not all; method: immunoSEQ multiplex PCR. The profile covers about 11,000 clones, with roughly two thirds appearing a single time and approximately 8.4% taken by the ten largest. This clone was recorded a few times. Antigen: not known. The V end lost 0 bases, the J end lost 0 bases, and 8 bases lay between the germline ends. The CDR3 extends over 15 amino acids. CDR1 and CDR2 from the germline V gene are SEHNR and FQNEAQ (reference sequence). This TCR was sampled from a human donor with melanoma. Sequenced sample: cells from a culture (not recorded whether cultured in vitro). This rearrangement joins TRBV7-9 to TRBJ1-1; D gene ambiguous. The DNA of the CDR3 is TGTGCCAGCAGCTTAGCGGACGGGATGAACACTGAAGCTTTCTTT. Amino acid sequence: CASSLADGMNTEAFF.